Listed here are 32 T cell receptor beta chains from one sample, sequenced in a study of cytomegalovirus exposure and HLA in healthy donors. PCR primers comprised 60 Vbeta and 13 Jbeta primers. TCRdb's copy holds only in-frame clones and misses some; the assay was immunoSEQ multiplex PCR. The sample has about 130,000 clones; about 70% are singletons. The specimen was PBMCs. The receptor source for this set is a male donor in good health and CMV-seronegative.

The V gene is TRBV15, the J gene TRBJ2-3; 7 bases align to TRBD2. The CDR3 is 15 amino acids. Germline V gives CDR1 LNHNV, CDR2 YYDKDF (reference sequence). V gave up 4 bases and J gave up 2 bases; unmatched junction bases: 6. CDR3: CATSKAGELTDTQYF. The DNA for the CDR3 is TGTGCCACCAGCAAGGCGGGGGAACTCACAGATACGCAGTATTTT.

V gene TRBV28 combines with J gene TRBJ2-1; D is undetermined. The CDR3 has 13 amino acids. Germline-derived CDR1 and CDR2 are MDHEN and SYDVKM. V gave up 7 bases and J gave up 7 bases, with 14 bases separating them. CDR3 residues: CASTKLPGNEQFF. The CDR3 DNA follows: TGTGCCAGCACCAAGCTACCAGGTAATGAGCAGTTCTTC.

The CDR3 coding sequence is TGTGCCAGTAGTAATAGCGGGAGGTTCCAAGAGACCCAGTACTTC. This codes for CASSNSGRFQETQYF. The rearrangement uses TRBV19 and TRBJ2-5; the match to TRBD2 covers 10 bases. Trimming at V came to 4 bases and at J to 1 base, leaving 3 bases not matched to a gene. Germline V gene lookup returns CDR1 LNHDA and CDR2 SQIVND (reference sequence). CDR3 length: 15 residues.

The rearrangement links TRBV18 to TRBJ2-1; perhaps TRBD2 as D (5 bases). V was shortened by 2 bases and J by 0 bases, with 11 bases between the two germline ends. Germline V gene lookup returns CDR1 KGHSH and CDR2 LQKENI. CDR3 length: 16 amino acids. CDR3 protein: CASSPGGGSSYNEQFF. The DNA for the CDR3 is TGTGCCAGCTCACCAGGCGGCGGGTCCTCCTACAATGAGCAGTTCTTC.

The chain couples TRBV7-3 to TRBJ2-7, with a possible D match to TRBD2 (5 bases). Trimming cost V 3 bases and J 5 bases, with 17 bases left between them. The CDR3 consists of 15 residues. Germline CDR1 SGHTA, CDR2 FQGTGA. The CDR3 is CASSLAGHSSDEQYF. The CDR3 DNA reads TGTGCCAGCAGCTTGGCGGGCCACTCGAGCGACGAGCAGTACTTC.

The chain combines TRBV14 with TRBJ1-2; D is perhaps TRBD1 (5 bases). Germline lookup yields CDR1 SGHDN and CDR2 FVKESK. V shed 5 bases and J shed 10 bases, with 17 bases lying between them. The CDR3 is 13 amino acids. In nucleotides, the CDR3 is TGTGCCAGCAGCGGGGAATCGGGACTAATCTACACCTTC. It encodes CASSGESGLIYTF.

V gene TRBV30 combines with J gene TRBJ2-7; tentative D call: TRBD1 (5 bases). The CDR3 totals 13 residues. The V end lost 3 bases, the J end lost 6 bases, and 15 bases lay between the germline ends. Germline lookup yields CDR1 GTSNPN and CDR2 SVGIG (reference sequence). CDR3 coding DNA: TGTGCCTGGAGGAGTAAGGGGCCCGGCGAGCAGTACTTC. Its translation is CAWRSKGPGEQYF.

The rearrangement uses TRBV28 and TRBJ1-1; D unresolved. Germline-derived CDR1 and CDR2 are MDHEN and SYDVKM. The V gene lost 2 bases and the J gene lost 1 base, with 14 bases spanning the gap. The CDR3 extends over 16 amino acids. CDR3 in DNA: TGTGCCAGCAGTTTACGTCGAATTCGGGGGAACACTGAAGCTTTCTTT. Residues: CASSLRRIRGNTEAFF.

This clone showed up just a few times. The gene calls are TRBV28 and TRBJ2-7; 11 bases are shared with TRBD2. The J segment lost 0 bases and the V segment lost 7 bases, leaving 11 bases of the junction unmatched. The CDR3 is 17 residues long. Germline V CDR1 and CDR2: MDHEN, SYDVKM. The CDR3 DNA reads TGTGCCAGCACCCACCCGACTAGCGGGACGAGCTCCTACGAGCAGTACTTC. Translation: CASTHPTSGTSSYEQYF.

This sequence joins TRBV11-2 and TRBJ2-2, with 10 positions matching TRBD1. CDR1 is SGHAT and CDR2 is FQNNGV in the germline V gene. This CDR3 contains 17 residues. J lost 3 bases, V lost 3 bases, and 7 bases had no gene match. The CDR3 nucleotides are TGTGCCAGCAGCTTCCCTGGGACAGGGGAATACACCGGGGAGCTGTTTTTT. This gives the protein CASSFPGTGEYTGELFF.

Only one count was recorded for this clone. The chain links TRBV29-1 to TRBJ1-2; D is ambiguous. Germline loops: CDR1 SQVTM, CDR2 ANQGSEA. Deletions cut 8 bases from V and 0 bases from J, with 7 bases between. CDR3 length: 11 amino acids. The CDR3 protein is CSQKTNYGYTF. Here the CDR3 DNA reads TGCAGCCAGAAGACTAACTATGGCTACACCTTC.

This clone has only a few counts. The chain has TRBV7-2 and TRBJ2-5, with 7 bases identical to TRBD2. The CDR3 is made up of 15 amino acids. Germline V gene data show CDR1 as SGHTA and CDR2 as FQGNSA. The V and J ends lost 3 bases and 3 bases, in that order; junction bases with no gene match: 7. CDR3 nucleotide sequence: TGTGCCAGCAGCTTCGGCGGGGGAGGAAAAGAGACCCAGTACTTC. It is translated as CASSFGGGGKETQYF.

This chain uses TRBV7-2 with TRBJ2-5; 8 nucleotides match TRBD2. V gave up 5 bases and J gave up 2 bases; unmatched junction bases: 7. Germline V gene data show CDR1 as SGHTA and CDR2 as FQGNSA. This CDR3 spans 15 amino acids. Here the CDR3 DNA reads TGTGCCAGCAGCCCCTTAGCGGGGATACAAGAGACCCAGTACTTC. Encoded protein: CASSPLAGIQETQYF.

This rearrangement joins TRBV28 to TRBJ2-7; 7 bases align to TRBD1. Per the germline V gene, CDR1 is MDHEN and CDR2 is SYDVKM. The J segment lost 3 bases and the V segment lost 6 bases, leaving 11 bases of the junction unmatched. The CDR3 is 15 amino acids. Here the CDR3 reads CASSSPYRGSYEQYF. The DNA for the CDR3 is TGTGCCAGCAGCTCCCCTTACAGGGGCAGCTACGAGCAGTACTTC.

A word on this clone: An end of the junction differs from the germline gene, which may be a read error. V usage is TRBV7-9 and J usage is TRBJ1-2; 9 bases are shared with TRBD1. The CDR3 has 16 residues. Germline V CDR1 and CDR2: SEHNR, FQNEAQ (reference sequence). In DNA form, the CDR3 reads TGTTCCAGCAGCTTAGATGCGGGACAGGGAAACTATGGCTACACCTTC. The encoded protein is CSSSLDAGQGNYGYTF.

V is TRBV27 and J is TRBJ1-1, with 8 bases matching TRBD1. This CDR3 is built from 15 residues. CDR1 and CDR2 from the germline V gene are MNHEY and SMNVEV (reference sequence). The trim removed 4 bases at V and 5 bases at J, leaving 9 bases unmatched. The CDR3 spells CASSSPPRGRTEAFF. CDR3 coding DNA: TGTGCCAGCAGTTCTCCCCCCAGGGGGCGAACTGAAGCTTTCTTT.

Of note for this clone: One junction end disagrees with the germline gene, perhaps due to a read error. The chain recombines TRBV7-9 with TRBJ2-5, with TRBD2 matching 8 bases. CDR3 size: 19 residues. Per germline, CDR1 SEHNR and CDR2 FQNEAQ (reference sequence). CDR3 sequence reads: CSSSSPPGLGGTIRETQYF. In DNA, the CDR3 is TGTTCCAGCAGCTCCCCGCCGGGACTAGGGGGGACCATCCGAGAGACCCAGTACTTC.

The V gene is TRBV6-6, the J gene TRBJ1-2; 9 bases match TRBD1. The germline V gene has CDR1 MNHNY and CDR2 SVGAGI (reference sequence). The CDR3 length is 14 residues. Trimming took 6 bases from V and 8 from J; bases not matched to a gene: 10. This CDR3 is CASSHPTGGRGYTF. CDR3 DNA: TGTGCCAGCAGCCATCCTACAGGGGGCCGAGGCTACACCTTC.

This clone was picked up a small number of times. The chain couples TRBV28 to TRBJ2-3, with 9 bases matching TRBD1. The CDR3 sequence is 15 residues long. Germline values: CDR1 MDHEN, CDR2 SYDVKM. V gave up 6 bases and J gave up 4 bases; unmatched junction bases: 8. The CDR3 loop is CASRSQGAAADTQYF. The CDR3 nucleotides read TGTGCCAGCAGGTCACAGGGGGCGGCGGCAGATACGCAGTATTTT.

The V and J genes are TRBV19 and TRBJ2-4, with TRBD1 matching 7 bases. Looked up from germline, CDR1 is LNHDA and CDR2 is SQIVND (reference sequence). With V trimmed by 10 bases and J by 6 bases, 9 bases remained unmatched. This CDR3 comprises 13 residues. CDR3 in DNA: TGTGCCATCCTAGACAGGGTTTTAAACATTCAGTACTTC. Amino acids: CAILDRVLNIQYF.

The table lists this clone with a count of one. The V call is TRBV6-1, the J call TRBJ2-7; TRBD2 might be the D (5 bases). The CDR3 spans 15 residues. V lost 4 bases and J lost 4, with 17 bases in between. CDR1 is MNHNS, CDR2 SASEGT, per germline. The chain's CDR3 is CASSAHEGFRYEQYF. CDR3 nucleotides: TGTGCCAGCAGTGCACACGAGGGCTTTCGGTACGAGCAGTACTTC.

The rearrangement links TRBV29-1 to TRBJ2-7, with 9 bases that match TRBD2. The ends lost 4 bases at V and 7 bases at J; junction bases unmatched: 11. CDR1 is SQVTM, CDR2 ANQGSEA, per germline. The CDR3 consists of 14 residues. The CDR3: CSVAKREAVLEQYF. The CDR3, as DNA: TGCAGCGTTGCAAAGCGGGAGGCTGTTTTAGAGCAGTACTTC.

The chain combines TRBV19 with TRBJ1-5; D is unresolved. Germline V gene lookup returns CDR1 LNHDA and CDR2 SQIVND (reference sequence). The CDR3 is made up of 14 amino acids. The V gene lost 3 bases and the J gene lost 5 bases, with 11 bases spanning the gap. CDR3: CASSIVTHDQPQHF. The CDR3 nucleotides read TGTGCCAGTAGTATCGTAACACACGATCAGCCCCAGCATTTT.

V and J are TRBV28 and TRBJ1-5; TRBD1 aligns across 7 bases. V was pared by 5 bases and J by 7 bases, with 11 bases of the junction left unmatched. Germline lookup yields CDR1 MDHEN and CDR2 SYDVKM. This CDR3 contains 15 residues. CDR3 protein: CASSITGVQGQPQHF. CDR3 DNA sequence: TGTGCCAGCAGTATAACAGGGGTCCAGGGGCAGCCCCAGCATTTT.

The chain recombines TRBV7-2 with TRBJ1-5; no definite D call. The V and J ends lost 4 bases and 0 bases respectively, with 4 bases between them. The CDR3 has 13 residues. Germline lookup yields CDR1 SGHTA and CDR2 FQGNSA. Written as DNA, the CDR3 is TGTGCCAGCAGCTCAGTTAGCAATCAGCCCCAGCATTTT. It encodes CASSSVSNQPQHF.

V gene TRBV7-2 combines with J gene TRBJ2-3; D call uncertain. With 7 bases removed from V and 5 bases from J, the gap between germline ends came to 7 bases. The CDR3 consists of 11 residues. Germline V gives CDR1 SGHTA, CDR2 FQGNSA. The CDR3 region has the DNA TGTGCCAGCACACTCGGAGATACGCAGTATTTT. It yields the protein CASTLGDTQYF.

CDR3 nucleotide sequence: TGTGCCAGCAGATCTGACTGGACCTACGAGCAGTACTTC. Protein sequence: CASRSDWTYEQYF. This chain uses TRBV6-6 with TRBJ2-7; D is unclear. Trimming removed 6 bases from V and 2 bases from J, with 11 bases in between. Germline CDR1 and CDR2: MNHNY and SVGAGI (reference sequence). The CDR3 contains 13 residues.

The chain combines TRBV14 with TRBJ2-4, with 9 bases lining up with TRBD2. CDR3 length equals 18 residues. Germline assignment: CDR1 SGHDN and CDR2 FVKESK. J was trimmed by 4 bases and V by 1 base; bases with no gene match: 11. The CDR3 here is CASSQVAGGGDVKNIQYF. As DNA, the CDR3 is TGTGCCAGCAGCCAAGTTGCGGGGGGGGGCGATGTTAAAAACATTCAGTACTTC.

This clone has only one observation. CDR3 amino acids: CASSFSDWRLNEKLFF. For the CDR3, the DNA is TGTGCCAGCAGCTTTTCTGACTGGCGTCTTAATGAAAAACTGTTTTTT. The V and J genes are TRBV7-6 and TRBJ1-4, with D unresolved. The germline V and J ends were trimmed by 3 bases and 4 bases, with 15 bases remaining between them. Germline V lookup: CDR1 SGHVS, CDR2 FNYEAQ. This CDR3 region has 16 residues.

The chain has TRBV19 and TRBJ1-1; 12 bases match TRBD1. V lost 6 bases to trimming and J lost 8 bases; unmatched junction nucleotides: 10. CDR3 length equals 15 residues. Germline CDR1 is LNHDA and CDR2 is SQIVND (reference sequence). In DNA form, the CDR3 reads TGTGCCAGTAGAGCCGGGACAGGGGGCGTTTCGGAAGCTTTCTTT. This gives the protein CASRAGTGGVSEAFF.

The chain has TRBV7-6 and TRBJ1-2; 7 bases line up with TRBD1. Germline V gives CDR1 SGHVS, CDR2 FNYEAQ. This CDR3 is 15 amino acids long. V shed 1 base, J shed 5 bases, and the junction held 7 bases outside the gene matches. The CDR3 here is CASSLEGGDQYGYTF. For the CDR3, the DNA is TGTGCCAGCAGCTTAGAAGGGGGCGATCAGTATGGCTACACCTTC.

The chain is built from TRBV4-3 and TRBJ2-3; possibly TRBD1 for D (5 bases). V was cut by 1 base and J by 0 bases, with 23 bases left in between. From germline, CDR1 is LGHNA and CDR2 YSLEER. The CDR3 spans 20 residues. CDR3 amino acids: CASSQGPDSPITTSTDTQYF. In nucleotides, the CDR3 is TGCGCCAGCAGCCAAGGCCCTGACAGCCCAATAACCACTAGCACAGATACGCAGTATTTT.